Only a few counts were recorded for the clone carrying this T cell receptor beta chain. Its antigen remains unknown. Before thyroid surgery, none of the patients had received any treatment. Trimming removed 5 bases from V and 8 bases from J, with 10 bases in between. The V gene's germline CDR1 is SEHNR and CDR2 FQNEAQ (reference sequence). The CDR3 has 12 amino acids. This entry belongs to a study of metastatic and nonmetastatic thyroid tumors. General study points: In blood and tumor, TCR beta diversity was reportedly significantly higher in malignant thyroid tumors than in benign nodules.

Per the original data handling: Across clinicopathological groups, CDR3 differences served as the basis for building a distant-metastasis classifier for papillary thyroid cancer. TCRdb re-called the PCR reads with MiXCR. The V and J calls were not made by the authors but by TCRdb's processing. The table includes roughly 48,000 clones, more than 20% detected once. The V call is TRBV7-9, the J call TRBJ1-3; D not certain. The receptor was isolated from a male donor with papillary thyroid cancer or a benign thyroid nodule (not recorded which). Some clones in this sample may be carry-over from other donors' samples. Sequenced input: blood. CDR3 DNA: TGTGCCAGCAGCCCGTCCGGTGACACCATATATTTT. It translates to CASSPSGDTIYF.